The sequence of this T cell receptor beta chain was determined in a study of T cells in Graves' hyperthyroidism and ophthalmopathy (dated 2019 in TCRdb). Regarding the research as a whole: Peripheral blood samples were taken at initial diagnosis, before any treatment was given. The roughly 100 discovery patients were randomly split 7:3 into training and test sets. In addition, the study compared T-cell repertoires in thyroid tissue and in blood from about six Graves' hyperthyroidism patients. Once sampling was done, hyperthyroidism patients were given methimazole at a starting dose of 30 mg daily, whereas ophthalmopathy patients were given high-dose intravenous methylprednisolone. To identify distinguishing TCR V-J signatures, a discovery cohort of around 100 patients was used, comprising 40 to 45 with Graves' ophthalmopathy and around 57 with stable Graves' hyperthyroidism. The paper reports TCR Vbeta CDR3 sequencing of some 140 peripheral blood samples: 40 or so ophthalmopathy, fewer than 80 hyperthyroidism and approximately 17 progressor patients. Prospective prediction of ophthalmopathy was tested in an independent validation cohort of some 20 hyperthyroidism patients and 15 to 17 patients who later progressed to ophthalmopathy.

V and J are truncated by 7 bases and 8 bases respectively, leaving an intervening sequence of 16 bases. CDR1 MNHEY and CDR2 SMNVEV are derived from the germline V gene (reference sequence). CDR3 length: 13 amino acids, cysteine to phenylalanine. Here the CDR3 DNA is all that survives: 39 bases in frame from base 1. The TCR beta CDR3 regions were amplified from RNA transcripts. A first-round RT-PCR of the TCR CDR3 used the HTBI primer set with the Qiagen OneStep RT-PCR kit. Libraries were constructed in a second round of multiplex PCR, after which size selection and purification were carried out. The libraries were sequenced on an Illumina HiSeq2000 using paired-end 100 bp reads. Per the source publication's procedure: Raw data were processed with SOAPnuke, discarding reads with adapters, uncalled bases, mean Phred below 15, or no exact constant-primer or identifier match. High-quality paired reads were merged using COPE v1.2.5, and each unique nucleotide sequence was defined as a clonotype. MiTCR v1.1 was used to align the clonotypes against IMGT TRBV, TRBD and TRBJ reference segments. Analysis was restricted to V-J combinations with a frequency above 0.0001, which covered just over 98% of repertoires. The TCS score was defined as the ratio of F50 (clonal expansion) to E x V (chaos), calculated using BLOSUM62-based TCRdist between CDR3 peptides within each V-J. Welch's t-statistics and random forest reduced roughly 530 V-J features to about 13, which were used in a naive Bayes classifier (R e1071). Starting from the raw public reads, TCRdb applied fastp trimming at Q25, assembled clones with MiXCR and retained in-frame beta chains. For every CDR3 protein sequence, its rows merge into one entry that carries the most common genes and DNA. It is TCRdb's table, rather than the study itself, that gives the V and J calls and clone size. This sample holds nearly 110,000 distinct CDR3 sequences; roughly 15% were observed only once. Clones ranked in the top ten supply 42% of the sample.

What the study reported, not specific to this receptor: No statistical method was used to set the sample size in advance, and investigators knew the group allocation. In validation, the model predicted progression to ophthalmopathy a median of roughly six months before onset, with roughly 68% sensitivity and almost 75% specificity. Ophthalmopathy was separated from stable hyperthyroidism by a 13 V-J signature model, with 85% to 90% sensitivity and approximately 81% specificity obtained in cross-validation and 80%/75% obtained in testing. Most expanded thyroid clonotypes (frequency above 0.001) were also detected in blood, suggesting blood repertoires may reflect thyroid immune responses.

This clonotype was detected ten times or more. What antigen it recognizes has not been identified. Base-call qualities are not available, and no considerably larger clone is one nucleotide away. Stable Graves' hyperthyroidism was defined as the absence of progression to ophthalmopathy over 18 months of follow-up. Hyperthyroidism patients were newly diagnosed, had a disease duration of under 2 months, and were aged 18 to 65 years. Any patient with an uncontrolled infection, another autoimmune disease, pregnancy or lactation was excluded. Diagnoses were established on the basis of clinical symptoms, serum thyroxine and TRAb, thyroid ultrasound, and orbital computed tomography. PBMCs were separated from roughly 10 ml of fresh peripheral blood using Ficoll-Paque density gradient centrifugation. Trizol reagent was used to extract total RNA, and RNA quality was then checked on an Agilent 2100 Bioanalyzer.

The sequenced material came from blood. In this chain, TRBV27 is recombined with TRBJ2-3; the best D guess is TRBD1, with 8 bases matching. This receptor was obtained from a woman between 45 and 60 years old with Graves' hyperthyroidism. The nucleotide sequence is TGTGCCAGCACCCCGACAGGGGAGGGTACGCAGTATTTT. Protein translation: CASTPTGEGTQYF.